The entry that follows covers one T cell receptor beta chain sequence. Its antigen is undetermined. This record belongs to a study of long-term antiretroviral therapy in people with HIV. Findings of the study overall: Those clones which expanded before ART made up the dominant part of the repertoire at all time points.

The content of samples before DNA extraction was roughly 1-10 million cryopreserved PBMC. immunoSEQ v3.0 was run at survey level. Sequencing used immunoSEQ multiplex PCR; TCRdb keeps in-frame clones, though not all of them. The profile shows tens of thousands of clones, 86% of them singletons. Looked up from germline, CDR1 is LNHDA and CDR2 is SQIVND (reference sequence). V lost 6 bases to trimming and J lost 3 bases; unmatched junction nucleotides: 4. CDR3 length: 14 residues. Material: unsorted PBMCs, obtained 0.8 years after starting antiretroviral therapy. The rearrangement joins TRBV19 to TRBJ2-1; 8 positions agree with TRBD2. The receptor's source is a woman aged 25-40 years with HIV. The CDR3 coding sequence is TGTGCCAGTAGCCACAGCGGGAGCTACAATGAGCAGTTCTTC. Encoded protein: CASSHSGSYNEQFF.